These 32 T cell receptor beta chains came from one sample sequenced in a study of blood T cell repertoires in COVID-19. Assay: immunoSEQ multiplex PCR; the TCRdb copy retains only in-frame clones and omits some. The sample holds some 190,000 clones, approximately 89% seen once. The sample consisted of PBMCs or T cells enriched from blood (not recorded which). All receptors come from a woman aged 40 to 50 with acute COVID-19.

The genes are TRBV7-2 and TRBJ2-5; TRBD2 matches at 10 bases. Germline V CDR1 and CDR2: SGHTA, FQGNSA. J lost 3 bases, V lost 5 bases, and 6 bases had no gene match. The CDR3 sequence is 15 residues long. CDR3 DNA: TGTGCCAGCAGCCCTCCTAGCGGGAGTAAAGAGACCCAGTACTTC. It is translated as CASSPPSGSKETQYF.

This clone has only one observation. The chain joins TRBV12-3 or TRBV12-4 to TRBJ1-5, with D unresolved. V was clipped by 6 bases and J by 5 bases, with 11 bases between them. The CDR3 covers 13 residues. CDR3 in DNA: TGTGCCAGCAGCCGGGAAAGGGATCAGCCCCAGCATTTT. It encodes CASSRERDQPQHF.

The chain combines TRBV5-1 with TRBJ1-2; weak D call: TRBD1 (6 bases). The CDR3 is made up of 15 amino acids. From germline, CDR1 is SGHRS and CDR2 YFSETQ. The V end was cut by 1 base, the J end by 4 bases, with 14 bases between. CDR3 in amino acids: CASSLSSGASYGYTF. The CDR3 nucleotides are TGCGCCAGCAGCTTGTCATCAGGGGCGAGCTATGGCTACACCTTC.

This rearrangement joins TRBV6-5 to TRBJ1-5; perhaps TRBD1 as D (6 bases). The CDR3 is made up of 13 amino acids. Germline CDR1 reads MNHEY; CDR2 reads SVGAGI. Trimming cost V 8 bases and J 0 bases, with 8 bases left between them. The CDR3 here is CASGQLSNQPQHF. The CDR3, as DNA: TGTGCCAGCGGACAGCTTAGCAATCAGCCCCAGCATTTT.

The J gene is TRBJ2-1, the V gene TRBV3-1 (or the pseudogene TRBV3-2), with 9 bases identical to TRBD1. CDR1 LGHDT and CDR2 YNNKEL come from the germline V gene (reference sequence). This CDR3 is built from 15 residues. The ends lost 4 bases at V and 3 bases at J; junction bases unmatched: 4. The CDR3 nucleotides read TGTGCCAGCAGCCTATCGGACAGGGGCTACAATGAGCAGTTCTTC. It codes for CASSLSDRGYNEQFF.

This chain joins TRBV2 and TRBJ2-1; weak D call: TRBD2 (5 bases). The germline V gene has CDR1 SNHLY and CDR2 FYNNEI. The CDR3 length is 16 residues. V was shortened by 0 bases and J by 0 bases, with 9 bases between the two germline ends. CDR3 sequence (DNA): TGTGCCAGCAGTGAAGCAGGACTCAGCTCCTACAATGAGCAGTTCTTC. Amino acid sequence: CASSEAGLSSYNEQFF.

The table lists this clone with a count of one. V gene TRBV11-2 combines with J gene TRBJ2-3, with a tentative D call TRBD1 (6 bases). The CDR3 loop spans 16 amino acids. The V end lost 4 bases, the J end lost 0 bases, and 14 bases lay between the germline ends. The germline CDR1 and CDR2 sequences are SGHAT and FQNNGV. The DNA for the CDR3 is TGTGCCAGCAGCTCCCAATGGACAGATAGCACAGATACGCAGTATTTT. It specifies CASSSQWTDSTDTQYF.

The chain links TRBV27 to TRBJ2-7; TRBD1 aligns across 8 bases. Germline V lookup: CDR1 MNHEY, CDR2 SMNVEV (reference sequence). This CDR3 has 15 residues. Trimming cost V 4 bases and J 3 bases; bases outside gene matches: 8. This CDR3 reads CASSSTGTGVYEQYF. CDR3 in DNA: TGTGCCAGCAGTTCGACCGGGACAGGAGTCTACGAGCAGTACTTC.

The chain employs TRBV7-2 and TRBJ2-7, with a tentative D call TRBD1 (7 bases). CDR1 SGHTA and CDR2 FQGNSA come from the germline V gene. Between the trimmed V and J ends, which lost 5 bases and 5 bases, there was a span of 22 bases. The CDR3 consists of 16 residues. The CDR3 spells CASSPIGGTVINEQYF. DNA for the CDR3: TGTGCCAGCAGCCCCATAGGGGGGACAGTGATAAACGAGCAGTACTTC.

The chain uses TRBV29-1 and TRBJ2-1, with D maybe TRBD1 (5 bases). In germline, CDR1 is SQVTM, CDR2 ANQGSEA. Trimming cost V 6 bases and J 5 bases, with 17 bases left between them. This CDR3 contains 14 residues. The CDR3 loop reads CSVRQPEKDNEQFF. The CDR3, as DNA: TGCAGCGTCCGACAGCCAGAAAAGGACAATGAGCAGTTCTTC.

The chain has TRBV6-2 or TRBV6-3 and TRBJ2-2; 8 bases line up with TRBD1. The junction had 6 bases not matched to a gene; V was cut back by 6 bases and J by 0 bases. Germline CDR1 is MNHEY and CDR2 is SVGEGT. The CDR3 is 16 amino acids. The CDR3 loop is CASSRYRGANTGELFF. CDR3 bases: TGTGCCAGCAGCCGTTACAGGGGGGCGAACACCGGGGAGCTGTTTTTT.

J is TRBJ2-1 and V is TRBV7-8; D gene ambiguous. Germline-derived CDR1 and CDR2 are SGHVS and FQNEAQ. Deletions cut 0 bases from V and 5 bases from J, with 11 bases between. This CDR3 comprises 15 residues. In DNA, the CDR3 is TGTGCCAGCAGCTTAGCGGCCCTAGATAACAATGAGCAGTTCTTC. This encodes CASSLAALDNNEQFF.

The chain recombines TRBV5-1 with TRBJ2-2; no reliable D call. The CDR3 has 15 amino acids. Germline CDR1 reads SGHRS; CDR2 reads YFSETQ. The V gene lost 2 bases and the J gene lost 0 bases, with 8 bases spanning the gap. In DNA form, the CDR3 reads TGCGCCAGCAGCTTAAAGACTTCGAACACCGGGGAGCTGTTTTTT. Translated, it gives CASSLKTSNTGELFF.

The rearrangement uses TRBV4-2 and TRBJ1-5; D remains unclear. Trimming shortened V by 0 bases and J by 0 bases, and 9 bases separated the two germline ends. Per germline, CDR1 LGHNA and CDR2 YNFKEQ. The CDR3 contains 16 residues. The chain's CDR3 is CASSQELEHSNQPQHF. For the CDR3, the DNA is TGTGCCAGCAGCCAAGAACTAGAACATAGCAATCAGCCCCAGCATTTT.

This chain connects TRBV24-1 to TRBJ1-1, with TRBD1 matching 8 bases. Germline CDR1 reads KGHDR; CDR2 reads SFDVKD. The CDR3 is 13 amino acids. J gave up 4 bases and V 3 bases, and 0 bases lay outside the gene matches. CDR3 nucleotide sequence: TGTGCCACCAGTGATACAGGGGGCACTGAAGCTTTCTTT. This sequence encodes CATSDTGGTEAFF.

The V and J genes are TRBV15 and TRBJ1-2; D gene uncertain. Trimming cost V 4 bases and J 2 bases, with 11 bases left between them. Germline V CDR1 and CDR2: LNHNV, YYDKDF (reference sequence). The CDR3 sequence is 14 residues long. CDR3 nucleotides: TGTGCCACCAGCACTCACGGGGAGAACTATGGCTACACCTTC. It codes for CATSTHGENYGYTF.

The chain recombines TRBV6-5 with TRBJ2-3, with D perhaps TRBD1 (6 bases). The CDR3 spans 13 residues. Per the germline V gene, CDR1 is MNHEY and CDR2 is SVGAGI. V lost 5 bases to trimming and J lost 4 bases, with 10 bases between them. The CDR3: CASSQQGADTQYF. In DNA, the CDR3 is TGTGCCAGCAGTCAACAGGGAGCAGATACGCAGTATTTT.

V and J are TRBV5-1 and TRBJ2-5, with a possible D match to TRBD1 (5 bases). Trimming shortened V by 0 bases and J by 2 bases, and 11 bases separated the two germline ends. From germline, CDR1 is SGHRS and CDR2 YFSETQ. This CDR3 region has 15 residues. The CDR3 region is CASSLEGLNQETQYF. Here the CDR3 DNA reads TGCGCCAGCAGCTTGGAGGGGTTAAATCAAGAGACCCAGTACTTC.

The chain links TRBV6-6 to TRBJ2-7, with 7 bases aligning to TRBD2. In germline, CDR1 is MNHNY, CDR2 SVGAGI (reference sequence). After removal of 3 bases from V and 2 bases from J, the junction contained 10 bases not matched to a gene. CDR3 length: 16 residues. The CDR3 nucleotides are TGTGCCAGCAGTTATACGGGCGGGAGTGTCCCCTACGAGCAGTACTTC. It specifies CASSYTGGSVPYEQYF.

This chain links TRBV19 with TRBJ1-5; 9 bases line up with TRBD1. This CDR3 is 15 amino acids long. Germline lookup yields CDR1 LNHDA and CDR2 SQIVND (reference sequence). J gave up 5 bases and V 6 bases, and 8 bases lay outside the gene matches. CDR3 protein: CASRDEGQGDQPQHF. In DNA, the CDR3 is TGTGCCAGTAGAGATGAGGGACAGGGTGATCAGCCCCAGCATTTT.

This clone appeared once. The genes are TRBV12-3 or TRBV12-4 and TRBJ1-2, with 11 positions matching TRBD1. This CDR3 is built from 13 residues. V shed 6 bases, J shed 8 bases, and the junction held 5 bases outside the gene matches. The CDR3: CASSPRDRGGYTF. CDR3 nucleotide sequence: TGTGCCAGCAGCCCCCGGGACAGGGGGGGCTACACCTTC.

The V and J genes are TRBV2 and TRBJ1-2, with 7 bases matching TRBD1. The J segment lost 8 bases and the V segment lost 5 bases, leaving 23 bases of the junction unmatched. Looked up from germline, CDR1 is SNHLY and CDR2 is FYNNEI. The CDR3 consists of 18 residues. CDR3 DNA: TGTGCCAGCAGTTCTGCCAAGGCGGCAGGGGGAATAGGGGGAGGCTACACCTTC. It is translated as CASSSAKAAGGIGGGYTF.

Here the CDR3 reads CASGGVGNQPQHF. CDR3 nucleotides: TGCGCCAGCGGAGGGGTAGGCAATCAGCCCCAGCATTTT. The chain has TRBV4-1 and TRBJ1-5; tentative D call: TRBD1 (5 bases). The germline gives CDR1 MGHRA, CDR2 YSYEKL. The V gene lost 8 bases and the J gene lost 2 bases, with 10 bases spanning the gap. The CDR3 is 13 amino acids.

The chain carries TRBV5-1 and TRBJ2-2, with 7 bases identical to TRBD1. The CDR3 has 16 amino acids. The germline V gene encodes CDR1 SGHRS and CDR2 YFSETQ. J was trimmed by 1 base and V by 3 bases; bases with no gene match: 6. CDR3 in DNA: TGCGCCAGCAGCTCACACCGGGACAGGAACACCGGGGAGCTGTTTTTT. Its translation is CASSSHRDRNTGELFF.

The chain recombines TRBV27 with TRBJ1-3, with unresolved D. CDR3 length: 15 residues. The V gene's germline CDR1 is MNHEY and CDR2 SMNVEV (reference sequence). V lost 0 bases, J lost 2 bases, and 8 bases lay in between. This CDR3 is CASSLSSGTGNTIYF. For the CDR3, the DNA is TGTGCCAGCAGTTTATCGAGCGGGACTGGAAACACCATATATTTT.

This chain uses TRBV9 with TRBJ2-3; no definite D call. Per the germline V gene, CDR1 is SGDLS and CDR2 is YYNGEE. V was trimmed by 0 bases and J by 3 bases, leaving 8 bases between them. This CDR3 has 14 residues. The CDR3 reads CASSVAAATDTQYF. As DNA, the CDR3 is TGTGCCAGCAGCGTAGCTGCAGCGACAGATACGCAGTATTTT.

The gene calls are TRBV6-5 and TRBJ1-6, with D perhaps TRBD1 (6 bases). Looked up from germline, CDR1 is MNHEY and CDR2 is SVGAGI. The ends were cut back, 2 bases at V and 7 bases at J, with 12 bases in the middle. CDR3 size: 15 residues. The CDR3 is CASSYAQGVNSPLHF. CDR3 DNA sequence: TGTGCCAGCAGTTACGCACAGGGCGTAAATTCACCCCTCCACTTT.

This chain connects TRBV15 to TRBJ2-2; D perhaps matches TRBD2 (5 bases). V was cut by 3 bases and J by 7 bases, with 6 bases left in between. This CDR3 spans 12 amino acids. Germline CDR1 reads LNHNV; CDR2 reads YYDKDF (reference sequence). The DNA for the CDR3 is TGTGCCACCAGCAGTGAGGGCGGGGAGCTGTTTTTT. This codes for CATSSEGGELFF.

A remark on this clone: The junction departs from the called germline gene at one end, perhaps through a read error. V is TRBV28 and J is TRBJ2-7, with 8 nucleotides matching TRBD2. The CDR3 is 12 amino acids. Per germline, CDR1 MDHEN and CDR2 SYDVKM. CDR3 sequence reads: CASSLKAGGTVF. Here the CDR3 DNA reads TGTGCCAGCAGTTTAAAGGCGGGGGGAACAGTTTTC. The full variable domain, rest sourced from reference TRBV28 and TRBJ2-7, is DVKVTQSSRYLVKRTGEKVFLECVQDMDHENMFWYRQDPGLGLRLIYFSYDVKMKEKGDIPEGYSVSREKKERFSLILESASTNQTSMYLCASSLKAGGTVFGPGTRLTVT.

The chain has TRBV19 and TRBJ2-7; D is ambiguous. The V end lost 3 bases, the J end lost 3 bases, and 9 bases lay between the germline ends. The germline gives CDR1 LNHDA, CDR2 SQIVND (reference sequence). This CDR3 is 13 amino acids long. CDR3: CASSMGSYYEQYF. DNA for the CDR3: TGTGCCAGTAGTATGGGCAGTTACTACGAGCAGTACTTC.

The V gene is TRBV30, the J gene TRBJ2-2; D is possibly TRBD1 (5 bases). The ends were cut back, 0 bases at V and 3 bases at J, with 14 bases in the middle. Germline assignment: CDR1 GTSNPN and CDR2 SVGIG (reference sequence). The length of the CDR3 is 16 residues. Here the CDR3 reads CAWSVGAGKDTGELFF. Here the CDR3 DNA reads TGTGCCTGGAGTGTAGGAGCAGGGAAGGACACCGGGGAGCTGTTTTTT.

This chain joins TRBV7-2 and TRBJ1-4, with TRBD1 matching 8 bases. V shed 5 bases, J shed 8 bases, and the junction held 7 bases outside the gene matches. CDR1 is SGHTA and CDR2 is FQGNSA in the germline V gene. The CDR3 runs to 14 residues. CDR3 coding DNA: TGTGCCAGCAGCCTTGACAGGGGATCCGAAAAACTGTTTTTT. Translated: CASSLDRGSEKLFF.